These T cell receptor beta chains were read from a single sample in a study of T-cell memory formation after mild COVID-19. TCRdb reanalysed the 5' RACE reads using MiXCR and keeps one entry per CDR3 protein. The sample carries roughly 410,000 distinct CDR3 sequences, roughly a quarter recorded once. Sequenced sample: PBMCs or a T cell subset sorted from them (not recorded which). The source of these receptors is an adult woman who had mild COVID-19 (a few samples of this study predate the infection). Cell type and time point are not known. Each CDR3 is given without its conserved first and last residue.

V gene,CDR3 protein
TRBV9,ASSPLRGVTPDTQY
TRBV29-1,SARQGARHEQY
TRBV9,ASSARDNGYT
TRBV29-1,SVGETSYEQY
TRBV12-3/TRBV12-4,ASSLIAGDEQF
TRBV5-6,ASSRTGGQWQPQH
TRBV24-1,ATSGQNSYEQY
TRBV4-1,ASSPVGRGDYGYT
TRBV19,ASSIDQGETQY
TRBV27,ASIPGGSTDTQY
TRBV3-1,ASSRGQGNFQPQH
TRBV30,AWSVQTSNYGYT
TRBV24-1,ATSPPHSTEAF
TRBV7-2,ASSPPRGEKGYT
TRBV7-9,ASRPGLAGGQETQY
TRBV20-1,SATYNYEQY
TRBV5-1,ASSYGQTQETQY
TRBV20-1,SARFLGAQETQY
TRBV15,ATSPRGGETQY
TRBV4-3,ASSQTHGLNSPLH
TRBV20-1,SARVLTHRGQFSTDTQY
TRBV20-1,SAPSDRRDQPQH
TRBV7-8,ASSFRQGTDTQY
TRBV9,ASKRSRDLTGELF
TRBV19,ASSITGTNSYNEQF
TRBV9,ASSVTNTEQETQY
TRBV6-5,ASRTTGFDNEQF
TRBV19,ASSIGSGTGNAF
TRBV29-1,SARSGTEETQY
TRBV7-2,ATSTGISNQPQH
TRBV24-1,ATGGSQETQY
TRBV19,ASTLGWERPYNEQF
TRBV13,ASSSRDRGHEQY
TRBV7-3,ASSPFIGEYNEQF
TRBV7-8,ASSLRLGGRTEAF
TRBV10-3,AISARYNEQF
TRBV30,AWSWGATEAF
TRBV15,ATSRQGLAGGNEQF
TRBV6-1,ASDSGTNTEAF
TRBV7-2,ASSFGLVGNQPQH
TRBV7-2,ASSLGTSFYT
TRBV7-9,ASSQGGSSDTEAF
TRBV12-3/TRBV12-4,ASSQGLAAIYNEQF
TRBV7-9,ASRQGGGNEQF
TRBV5-1,ASSWTDPNTEAF
TRBV6-5,ASSLASWGTEAF
TRBV18,ASSPQPQATYEQY
TRBV6-5,ASSSGLAGGTQY
TRBV20-1,SAPRLAGTTDTQY
TRBV30,AWRRGTEAF
TRBV29-1,SVRQGGETQY
TRBV29-1,SVEELVAGYGYT
TRBV5-8,ASSHTRTGTDTQY
TRBV7-2,ASSSASLSGRANEQF
TRBV10-3,AISEKEETQY
TRBV9,ASSRGLAGKDQY
TRBV23-1,ASSQSPGGTYEQY
TRBV12-3/TRBV12-4,ASATLAARYNEQF
TRBV11-3,ASSLADRPGNTEAF